The next 9 T cell receptor beta chains were all read from a single sample in a study of blood T cell repertoires in COVID-19. This table comes from immunoSEQ multiplex PCR, and its TCRdb copy is limited to in-frame clones, with some not included. The sample has about 130,000 clones; 84% are singletons. What was sequenced was peripheral blood. The receptors stem from a human donor in a cohort sampled during active COVID-19.

A single count supports this clone. The chain carries TRBV25-1 and TRBJ2-6; TRBD1 is a possible D gene (6 bases). Between the trimmed V and J ends, which lost 8 bases and 3 bases, there was a span of 14 bases. Germline lookup yields CDR1 MGHDK and CDR2 SYGVNS. The CDR3 runs 15 residues. CDR3 region: CASGGEAVGANVLTF. The CDR3 DNA follows: TGTGCCAGCGGGGGCGAAGCGGTTGGGGCCAACGTCCTGACTTTC.

The V call is TRBV30, the J call TRBJ2-1; 8 nucleotides align to TRBD1. The germline CDR1 and CDR2 sequences are GTSNPN and SVGIG (reference sequence). The CDR3 totals 14 residues. Germline trimming cut 0 bases from V and 6 bases from J; bases unmatched to any gene: 4. CDR3 nucleotide sequence: TGTGCCTGGAGTGTACTAGGGACAGGCAATGAGCAGTTCTTC. This translates into CAWSVLGTGNEQFF.

The V gene is TRBV12-3 or TRBV12-4, the J gene TRBJ2-3; tentatively, D is TRBD2 (5 bases). Trimming left V 7 bases short and J 1 base short, with 9 bases between. The CDR3 extends over 13 amino acids. The CDR3 DNA follows: TGTGCCAGCATAGCGAGACGCACAGATACGCAGTATTTT. It encodes CASIARRTDTQYF.

This chain connects TRBV29-1 to TRBJ2-7, with 8 bases fitting TRBD1. Germline CDR1 and CDR2: SQVTM and ANQGSEA. The V and J ends lost 5 bases and 3 bases, in that order; junction bases with no gene match: 9. The CDR3 extends over 14 amino acids. The CDR3 is CSVLDRDGGYEQYF. CDR3 nucleotide sequence: TGCAGCGTTCTGGACAGGGATGGGGGCTACGAGCAGTACTTC.

The gene calls are TRBV25-1 and TRBJ1-6, with D perhaps matching TRBD1 (5 bases). CDR1 and CDR2 (germline): MGHDK, SYGVNS. This CDR3 has 12 residues. CDR3 DNA sequence: TGTGCGGCGGGGGACGGTAATTCACCCCTCCACTTT. Its translation is CAAGDGNSPLHF.

The CDR3: CASSGSGNNEQFF. CDR3 nucleotide sequence: TGTGCCAGCAGCGGATCGGGTAACAATGAGCAGTTCTTC. The chain recombines TRBV9 with TRBJ2-1; no clear D. V lost 3 bases and J lost 5, with 9 bases in between. In germline, CDR1 is SGDLS, CDR2 YYNGEE. The CDR3 runs 13 residues.

The chain has TRBV7-9 and TRBJ1-4, with D unresolved. The germline CDR1 and CDR2 sequences are SEHNR and FQNEAQ (reference sequence). Trimming took off 4 bases at V and 3 bases at J, with 12 bases between the two ends. This CDR3 has 15 amino acids. CDR3 nucleotides: TGTGCCAGCAGCTCCCAAGGGCGGGCTAATGAAAAACTGTTTTTT. Its translation is CASSSQGRANEKLFF.

The J gene is TRBJ2-7, the V gene TRBV9; 8 nucleotides match TRBD1. Unmatched junction bases numbered 11, after V lost 0 bases and J lost 3 bases. This CDR3 has 17 residues. Germline V gives CDR1 SGDLS, CDR2 YYNGEE. The CDR3 here is CASSVDPPGQGLYEQYF. The CDR3 DNA is TGTGCCAGCAGCGTAGACCCCCCCGGACAGGGACTCTACGAGCAGTACTTC.

The table lists this clone with a count of one. V is TRBV4-2 and J is TRBJ2-5; TRBD1 agrees at 7 bases. V trimming: 4 bases; J trimming: 1 base; junction bases outside the gene matches: 6. The CDR3 loop spans 15 amino acids. The germline gives CDR1 LGHNA, CDR2 YNFKEQ. The CDR3 sequence: CASSPSGGTQETQYF. CDR3 DNA: TGTGCCAGCAGCCCCTCAGGGGGAACCCAAGAGACCCAGTACTTC.